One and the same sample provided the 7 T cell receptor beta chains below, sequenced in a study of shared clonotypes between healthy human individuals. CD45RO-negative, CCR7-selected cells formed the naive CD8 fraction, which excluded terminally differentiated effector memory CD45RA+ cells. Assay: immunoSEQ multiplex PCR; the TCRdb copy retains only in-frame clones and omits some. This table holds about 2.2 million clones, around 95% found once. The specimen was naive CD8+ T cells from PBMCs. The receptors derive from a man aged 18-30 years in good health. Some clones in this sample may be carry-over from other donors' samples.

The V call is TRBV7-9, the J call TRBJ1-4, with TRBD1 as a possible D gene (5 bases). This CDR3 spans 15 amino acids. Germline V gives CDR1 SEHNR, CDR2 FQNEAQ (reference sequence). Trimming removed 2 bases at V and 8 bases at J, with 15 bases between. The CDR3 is CASSLNELGREKLFF. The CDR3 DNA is TGTGCCAGCAGCTTAAATGAGCTGGGACGCGAAAAACTGTTTTTT.

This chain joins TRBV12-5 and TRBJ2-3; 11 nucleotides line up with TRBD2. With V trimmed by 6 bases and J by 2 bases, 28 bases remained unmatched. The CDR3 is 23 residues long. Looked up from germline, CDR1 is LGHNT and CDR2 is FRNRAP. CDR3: CASGYMSVVPIERLAGFTDTQYF. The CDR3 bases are TGTGCTAGTGGGTACATGTCCGTCGTGCCGATCGAAAGACTAGCGGGGTTCACAGATACGCAGTATTTT. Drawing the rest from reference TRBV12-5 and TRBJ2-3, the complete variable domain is DARVTQTPRHKVTEMGQEVTMRCQPILGHNTVFWYRQTMMQGLELLAYFRNRAPLDDSGMPKDRFSAEMPDATLATLKIQPSEPRDSAVYFCASGYMSVVPIERLAGFTDTQYFGPGTRLTVL.

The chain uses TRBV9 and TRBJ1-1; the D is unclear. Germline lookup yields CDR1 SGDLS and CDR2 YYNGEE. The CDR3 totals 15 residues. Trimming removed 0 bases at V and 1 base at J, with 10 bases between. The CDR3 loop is CASSVVSTPNTEAFF. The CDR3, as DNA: TGTGCCAGCAGCGTAGTTTCGACCCCGAACACTGAAGCTTTCTTT. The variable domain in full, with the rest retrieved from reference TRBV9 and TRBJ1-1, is DSGVTQTPKHLITATGQRVTLRCSPRSGDLSVYWYQQSLDQGLQFLIQYYNGEERAKGNILERFSAQQFPDLHSELNLSSLELGDSALYFCASSVVSTPNTEAFFGQGTRLTVV.

Here the CDR3 DNA reads TGTGCCAGCAGCCATTATGACTCCTACAATGAGCAGTTCTTC. The encoded protein is CASSHYDSYNEQFF. V is TRBV9 and J is TRBJ2-1, with D uncertain. V was shortened by 4 bases and J by 0 bases, with 8 bases between the two germline ends. The CDR3 has 14 amino acids. Germline values: CDR1 SGDLS, CDR2 YYNGEE.

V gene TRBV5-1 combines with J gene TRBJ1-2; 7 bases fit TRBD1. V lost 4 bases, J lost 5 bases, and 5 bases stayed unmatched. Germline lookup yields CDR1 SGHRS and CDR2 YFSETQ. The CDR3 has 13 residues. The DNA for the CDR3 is TGCGCCAGCAGCGGGGGACAGCTATATGGCTACACCTTC. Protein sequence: CASSGGQLYGYTF.

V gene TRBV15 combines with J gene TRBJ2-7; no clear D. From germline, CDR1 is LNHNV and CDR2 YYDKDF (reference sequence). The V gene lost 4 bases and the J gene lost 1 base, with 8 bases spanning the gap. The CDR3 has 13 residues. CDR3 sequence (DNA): TGTGCCACCAGCAAGAGGTGGTCCTACGAGCAGTACTTC. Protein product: CATSKRWSYEQYF.

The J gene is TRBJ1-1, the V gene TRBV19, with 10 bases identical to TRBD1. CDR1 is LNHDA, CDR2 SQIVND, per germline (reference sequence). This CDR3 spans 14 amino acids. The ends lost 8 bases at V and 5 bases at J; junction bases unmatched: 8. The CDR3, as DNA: TGTGCCAGTCTGACTTGGACAGGGGGGACTGAAGCTTTCTTT. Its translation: CASLTWTGGTEAFF.